Following are 20 T cell receptor beta chains from one sample sequenced in a study of T cell changes during pregnancy in multiple sclerosis. TCRdb keeps only in-frame clones here, not all; method: immunoSEQ multiplex PCR. The sample has 50,000 to 75,000 clones, approximately 93% seen once; the top ten hold about 2.6%. Specimen: CD8+ T cells from peripheral blood mononuclear cells, collected in the third trimester of pregnancy. These receptors were obtained from a female donor with multiple sclerosis, enrolled in a pregnancy study.

The chain carries TRBV23-1 and TRBJ2-3, with D unclear. TRBV23-1 is annotated as an ORF whose role is uncertain. The CDR3 totals 17 residues. Trimming removed 3 bases at V and 4 bases at J, with 20 bases between. DNA of the CDR3: TGCGCCAGCAGTCACCAATTAGGTGTGATGGGCGCAGATACGCAGTATTTT. Its translation is CASSHQLGVMGADTQYF.

CDR3 amino acids: CSVDVWDSYNEQFF. The DNA of the CDR3 is TGCAGCGTTGATGTCTGGGACTCTTACAATGAGCAGTTCTTC. The rearrangement joins TRBV29-1 to TRBJ2-1; weak D call: TRBD2 (6 bases). The CDR3 has 14 amino acids. V lost 3 bases and J 4 bases, leaving 13 bases between the germline ends. Germline V gene data show CDR1 as SQVTM and CDR2 as ANQGSEA.

This clone was detected only a few times. The gene calls are TRBV4-2 and TRBJ2-7, with 8 bases identical to TRBD2. Germline-derived CDR1 and CDR2 are LGHNA and YNFKEQ. This CDR3 contains 14 residues. V shed 4 bases, J shed 2 bases, and the junction held 4 bases outside the gene matches. CDR3 bases: TGTGCCAGCAGCCCTAGCGGGTCCACCTACGAGCAGTACTTC. It specifies CASSPSGSTYEQYF.

This chain links TRBV7-9 with TRBJ1-3, with 7 bases fitting TRBD1. The CDR3 extends over 14 amino acids. The V and J ends lost 6 bases and 1 base, in that order; junction bases with no gene match: 3. Looked up from germline, CDR1 is SEHNR and CDR2 is FQNEAQ (reference sequence). CDR3 sequence reads: CASRPGQSGNTIYF. Here the CDR3 DNA reads TGTGCCAGCAGACCGGGACAGTCTGGAAACACCATATATTTT.

The genes are TRBV27 and TRBJ1-5; D possibly corresponds to TRBD1 (5 bases). Trimming took off 5 bases at V and 3 bases at J, with 11 bases between the two ends. This CDR3 is 14 amino acids long. Germline V gene sequence: CDR1 MNHEY, CDR2 SMNVEV (reference sequence). The CDR3 DNA follows: TGTGCCAGCAGTATACGACAGTCCAATCAGCCCCAGCATTTT. Its protein product is CASSIRQSNQPQHF.

The V call is TRBV5-5, the J call TRBJ1-5; D not resolved. V gave up 0 bases and J gave up 2 bases, with 6 bases separating them. The germline V gene encodes CDR1 SGHKS and CDR2 YYEKEE (reference sequence). This CDR3 is 14 amino acids long. In DNA, the CDR3 is TGTGCCAGCAGCTTGGAATCAGGCAATCAGCCCCAGCATTTT. Encoded protein: CASSLESGNQPQHF.

This clone has just one count. The chain is built from TRBV6-6 and TRBJ2-7; TRBD2 aligns across 10 bases. V lost 6 bases, J lost 3 bases, and 8 bases stayed unmatched. The germline V gene encodes CDR1 MNHNY and CDR2 SVGAGI (reference sequence). CDR3 length equals 15 residues. This chain's CDR3 is CASSASGRPYYEQYF. The CDR3 DNA reads TGTGCCAGCAGCGCTAGCGGGAGACCTTACTACGAGCAGTACTTC.

The chain combines TRBV5-4 with TRBJ2-7, with 7 bases lining up with TRBD2. This CDR3 contains 16 residues. V lost 0 bases to trimming and J lost 2 bases; unmatched junction nucleotides: 8. Germline V gene data show CDR1 as SGHNT and CDR2 as YYREEE (reference sequence). The CDR3 reads CASSLDRSGVTYEQYF. CDR3 DNA: TGTGCCAGCAGCTTGGATCGGAGCGGGGTAACCTACGAGCAGTACTTC. Drawing the rest from reference TRBV5-4 and TRBJ2-7, the complete variable domain is ETGVTQSPTHLIKTRGQQVTLRCSSQSGHNTVSWYQQALGQGPQFIFQYYREEENGRGNFPPRFSGLQFPNYSSELNVNALELDDSALYLCASSLDRSGVTYEQYFGPGTRLTVT.

V is TRBV5-1 and J is TRBJ2-7; possible D gene TRBD2, 5 bases. The CDR3 has 13 amino acids. Germline CDR1 and CDR2: SGHRS and YFSETQ. V was shortened by 3 bases and J by 0 bases, with 7 bases between the two germline ends. The CDR3 DNA sequence: TGCGCCAGCAGCTGGAGGAGCTCCTACGAGCAGTACTTC. Its translation: CASSWRSSYEQYF.

The chain combines TRBV27 with TRBJ2-7, with TRBD2 as a possible D gene (5 bases). Per the germline V gene, CDR1 is MNHEY and CDR2 is SMNVEV (reference sequence). CDR3 length: 13 residues. The V end was cut by 3 bases, the J end by 5 bases, with 11 bases between. DNA of the CDR3: TGTGCCAGCAGTTTGAGAGGGTTCGACGAGCAGTACTTC. This gives the protein CASSLRGFDEQYF.

CDR3 sequence reads: CASGFRYSMEGNTEAFF. DNA for the CDR3: TGTGCTAGTGGTTTCAGGTACTCGATGGAAGGTAACACTGAAGCTTTCTTT. This chain joins TRBV12-5 and TRBJ1-1; D remains unclear. V lost 3 bases and J lost 2, with 19 bases in between. The CDR3 is made up of 17 amino acids. Germline CDR1 and CDR2: LGHNT and FRNRAP.

The chain recombines TRBV7-6 with TRBJ2-7; D is perhaps TRBD1 (6 bases). Between the trimmed V and J ends, which lost 5 bases and 2 bases, there was a span of 13 bases. The CDR3 extends over 14 amino acids. Per germline, CDR1 SGHVS and CDR2 FNYEAQ. The DNA of the CDR3 is TGTGCCAGCAGCCCCGATAGGGGGACCTACGAGCAGTACTTC. It is translated as CASSPDRGTYEQYF. Filled out from reference TRBV7-6 and TRBJ2-7, the complete variable domain reads GAGVSQSPRYKVTKRGQDVALRCDPISGHVSLYWYRQALGQGPEFLTYFNYEAQQDKSGLPNDRFSAERPEGSISTLTIQRTEQRDSAMYRCASSPDRGTYEQYFGPGTRLTVT.

The chain couples TRBV28 to TRBJ2-1; tentative D call: TRBD2 (6 bases). Germline values: CDR1 MDHEN, CDR2 SYDVKM. The V and J ends lost 1 base and 5 bases respectively, with 18 bases between them. The CDR3 loop spans 17 amino acids. The CDR3 DNA reads as TGTGCCAGCAGTTTATACCTCCGGGTGGCGGGGAACAATGAGCAGTTCTTC. Its protein product is CASSLYLRVAGNNEQFF.

The chain joins TRBV21-1 to TRBJ1-5. TRBV21-1 is annotated as a pseudogene. CDR3 length equals 14 residues. Here the CDR3 DNA reads TGTGCCAGCAGCAAAGGGGAGGGTGGTCAGCCCCAGCATTTT. Residues: CASSKGEGGQPQHF.

This clone has just a few counts. The rearrangement uses TRBV5-6 and TRBJ1-2, with 7 bases aligning to TRBD1. J lost 2 bases, V lost 3 bases, and 7 bases had no gene match. Germline CDR1 and CDR2: SGHDT and YYEEEE. This CDR3 is 15 amino acids long. The CDR3 region has the DNA TGTGCCAGCAGCTCCACAGGGGAAATCAACTATGGCTACACCTTC. This sequence encodes CASSSTGEINYGYTF. Complete variable domain (other parts from reference TRBV5-6 and TRBJ1-2): DAGVTQSPTHLIKTRGQQVTLRCSPKSGHDTVSWYQQALGQGPQFIFQYYEEEERQRGNFPDRFSGHQFPNYSSELNVNALLLGDSALYLCASSSTGEINYGYTFGSGTRLTVV.

The V gene is TRBV19, the J gene TRBJ2-1; weak D call: TRBD2 (5 bases). Germline CDR1 reads LNHDA; CDR2 reads SQIVND (reference sequence). V was trimmed by 3 bases and J by 2 bases, leaving 11 bases between them. CDR3 length equals 15 residues. The CDR3 sequence: CASSMFGNTYNEQFF. The CDR3, as DNA: TGTGCCAGTAGTATGTTCGGGAATACCTACAATGAGCAGTTCTTC.

V and J are TRBV28 and TRBJ2-7; TRBD1 aligns across 7 bases. This CDR3 contains 14 residues. Per germline, CDR1 MDHEN and CDR2 SYDVKM. Trimming cost V 8 bases and J 6 bases; bases outside gene matches: 13. The CDR3 coding sequence is TGTGCCAGCGGGTACAGGGGAATTCGGGCCGAGCAGTACTTC. This translates into CASGYRGIRAEQYF.

This clone occurred a few times. The chain is built from TRBV29-1 and TRBJ1-1; 7 nucleotides agree with TRBD1. This CDR3 has 12 amino acids. Germline CDR1 reads SQVTM; CDR2 reads ANQGSEA. V lost 6 bases and J lost 5; bases outside the gene matches: 6. The CDR3 protein is CSVATGTTEAFF. The DNA for the CDR3 is TGCAGCGTGGCGACAGGGACAACTGAAGCTTTCTTT.

The chain has TRBV5-6 and TRBJ1-2; D gene unclear. V lost 0 bases, J lost 4 bases, and 10 bases lay in between. This CDR3 region has 14 residues. CDR1 SGHDT and CDR2 YYEEEE come from the germline V gene. In nucleotides, the CDR3 is TGTGCCAGCAGCTTGGATCTGGTTAGCTATGGCTACACCTTC. This translates into CASSLDLVSYGYTF.

This rearrangement joins TRBV9 to TRBJ2-1; weak D call: TRBD2 (6 bases). The V and J ends lost 0 bases and 4 bases respectively, with 8 bases between them. The CDR3 length is 14 residues. The germline V gene encodes CDR1 SGDLS and CDR2 YYNGEE. The CDR3 loop reads CASSVGGVYNEQFF. CDR3 DNA sequence: TGTGCCAGCAGCGTAGGCGGGGTTTACAATGAGCAGTTCTTC.